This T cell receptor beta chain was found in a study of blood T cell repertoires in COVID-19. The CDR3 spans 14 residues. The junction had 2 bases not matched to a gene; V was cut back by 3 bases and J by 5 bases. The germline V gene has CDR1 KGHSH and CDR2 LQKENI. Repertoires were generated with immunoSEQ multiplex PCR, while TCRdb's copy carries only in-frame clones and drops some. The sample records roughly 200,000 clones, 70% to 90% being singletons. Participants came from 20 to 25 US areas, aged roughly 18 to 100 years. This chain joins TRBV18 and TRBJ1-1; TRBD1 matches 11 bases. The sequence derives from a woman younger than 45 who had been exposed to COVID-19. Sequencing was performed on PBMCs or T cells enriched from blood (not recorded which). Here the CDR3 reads CASSPGQGVTEAFF. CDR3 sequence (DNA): TGTGCCAGCTCACCGGGACAGGGGGTAACTGAAGCTTTCTTT.